These T cell receptor beta chains were read from a single sample in a study of blood T cell repertoires in COVID-19. Clones were sequenced by immunoSEQ multiplex PCR, and TCRdb holds only the in-frame ones, with some missing. The profile shows 30,000 to 40,000 clones, around 90% of them singletons. Input material: peripheral blood. These receptors were collected from a man older than 75 with acute or convalescent COVID-19. Each CDR3 is given without its conserved first and last residue.

>TRBJ1-5|TRBV6-5
ASSLGGASQPQH
>TRBJ1-5|TRBV19
ASSISTGQDQPQH
>TRBJ2-7|TRBV5-5
ASSFLTSPYEQY
>TRBJ2-7|TRBV5-1
ASSPRTGYYEQY
>TRBJ2-5|TRBV19
ASSIVRGTGETQY
>TRBJ1-1|TRBV9
ASSVATGGEAF
>TRBJ1-5|TRBV7-8
ASSSSQGGNQPQH
>TRBJ1-1|TRBV5-1
ASSPGTGGSLNTEAF
>TRBJ2-7|TRBV4-1
ASSQAGTGIYEQY
>TRBJ2-7|TRBV6-5
ASKRLDYSYEQY
>TRBJ2-1|TRBV18
ASSEYSGGGNEQF
>TRBJ2-3|TRBV7-9
ASSLDGGADTQY
>TRBJ1-5|TRBV5-1
ASSLGTGSGQPQH
>TRBJ2-1|TRBV9
ASSQATVYNEQF
>TRBJ1-2|TRBV6-1
ASSASLRQGSYRGYT
>TRBJ2-1|TRBV7-8
ASSRVGRTNNEQF
>TRBJ2-7|TRBV6-1
ASSEMREQY